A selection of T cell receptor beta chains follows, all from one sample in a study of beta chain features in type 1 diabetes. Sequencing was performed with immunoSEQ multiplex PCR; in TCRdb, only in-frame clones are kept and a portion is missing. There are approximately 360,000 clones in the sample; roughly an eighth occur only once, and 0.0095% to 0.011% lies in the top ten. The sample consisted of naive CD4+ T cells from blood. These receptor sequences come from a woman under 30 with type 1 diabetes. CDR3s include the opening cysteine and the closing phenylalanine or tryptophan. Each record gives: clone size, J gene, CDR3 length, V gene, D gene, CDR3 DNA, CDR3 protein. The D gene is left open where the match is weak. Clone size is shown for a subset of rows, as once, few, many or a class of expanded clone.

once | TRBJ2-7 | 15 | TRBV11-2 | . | TGTGCCAGCAGCTCAGGTAGGGGAAGTCCCTACGAGCAGTACTTC | CASSSGRGSPYEQYF
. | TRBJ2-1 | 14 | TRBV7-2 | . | TGTGCCAGCAGCTTAAGCCTAGCGAACAATGAGCAGTTCTTC | CASSLSLANNEQFF
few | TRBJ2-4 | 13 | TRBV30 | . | TGTGCCGGATTGGGCCGGTACCAAAACATTCAGTACTTC | CAGLGRYQNIQYF
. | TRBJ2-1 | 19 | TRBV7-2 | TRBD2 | TGTGCCAGCAGCCCCAACCCCAGCGGGGGCCTGAGCTCCTACAATGAGCAGTTCTTC | CASSPNPSGGLSSYNEQFF
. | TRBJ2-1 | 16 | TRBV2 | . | TGTGCCAGCAGGGAACGAGCCGCCGCGTTGGACAATGAGCAGTTCTTC | CASRERAAALDNEQFF
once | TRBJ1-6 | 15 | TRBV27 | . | TGTGCCAGCAGCCAATCGGGTCTTGGGGCTTCACCCCTCCACTTT | CASSQSGLGASPLHF
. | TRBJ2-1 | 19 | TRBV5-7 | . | TGTGCCAGCAGCTTGGTTTGGGGCCGGGGGGACAGGACGGAAGTTGAGCAGTTCTTC | CASSLVWGRGDRTEVEQFF
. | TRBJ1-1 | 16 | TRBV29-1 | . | TGCAGCGTTGAAGGGGGTCTTTGGGGGGGGAACACTGAAGCTTTCTTT | CSVEGGLWGGNTEAFF
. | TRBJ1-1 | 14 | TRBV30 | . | TGTGCCTGGAGTGTACCCGAATTGAGCACTGAAGCTTTCTTT | CAWSVPELSTEAFF
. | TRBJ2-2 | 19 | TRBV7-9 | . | TGTGCCAGCAGCTTAGCGGTATCCAGGGCTTCCGCGAACACCGGGGAGCTGTTTTTT | CASSLAVSRASANTGELFF
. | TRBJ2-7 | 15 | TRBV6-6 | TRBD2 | TGTGCCAGCAGCAATCGGGGGGGTTTAGCCTACGAGCAGTACTTC | CASSNRGGLAYEQYF
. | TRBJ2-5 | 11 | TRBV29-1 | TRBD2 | TGCAGCGTTGATAGCGGGAGAACCCAGTACTTC | CSVDSGRTQYF
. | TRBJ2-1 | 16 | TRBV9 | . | TGTGCCAGCAGCCCGTCTAGCTACCTCTCCTACAATGAGCAGTTCTTC | CASSPSSYLSYNEQFF
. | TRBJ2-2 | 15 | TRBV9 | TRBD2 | TGTGCCAGCAGCTACGGGACTAGCGACACCGGGGAGCTGTTTTTT | CASSYGTSDTGELFF
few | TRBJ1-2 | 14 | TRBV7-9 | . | TGTGCCAGCAGCTTAGCGTTGACAGTCTATGGCTACACCTTC | CASSLALTVYGYTF
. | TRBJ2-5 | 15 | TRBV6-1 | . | TGTGCCAGCAGTGGGAGTCAGTCCTTCCAAGAGACCCAGTACTTC | CASSGSQSFQETQYF
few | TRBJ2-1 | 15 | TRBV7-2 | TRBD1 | TGTGCCAGCAGTCTCCAGGGGGCTTTGTACAATGAGCAGTTCTTC | CASSLQGALYNEQFF
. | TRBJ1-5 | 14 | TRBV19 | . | TGTGCCAGTAGAGGTCAGGACAACAATCAGCCCCAGCATTTT | CASRGQDNNQPQHF
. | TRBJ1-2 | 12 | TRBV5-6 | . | TGTGCCAGCAGCTTTCCGGGAGACGGCTACACCTTC | CASSFPGDGYTF
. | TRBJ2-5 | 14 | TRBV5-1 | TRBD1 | TGCGCCAGCAGCCCGGGGACAGCCAAAGAGACCCAGTACTTC | CASSPGTAKETQYF
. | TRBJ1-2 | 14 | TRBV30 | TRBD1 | TGTGCCTGGGGTACGACAGGGGGTGTGCACGGCTACACCTTC | CAWGTTGGVHGYTF
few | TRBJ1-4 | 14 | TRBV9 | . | TGTGCCAGCAGCCCCCAAGGGGGAAATGAAAAACTGTTTTTT | CASSPQGGNEKLFF
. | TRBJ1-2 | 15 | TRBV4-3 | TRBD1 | TGCGCCAGCAGCCAGGGGACAGGGTATGGGTATGGCTACACCTTC | CASSQGTGYGYGYTF
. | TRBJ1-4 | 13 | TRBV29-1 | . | TGCAGCGTTCTGCCGGGGAGGGGGGAAAAACTGTTTTTT | CSVLPGRGEKLFF
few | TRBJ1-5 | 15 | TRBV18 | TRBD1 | TGTGCCAGCTCACCCGGACAGGCTAGCAATCAGCCCCAGCATTTT | CASSPGQASNQPQHF
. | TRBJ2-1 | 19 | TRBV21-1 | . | TGTGCCAGCAGCAGGGGACTAGCGGGAGGGAGGTATACCTACAATGAGCAGTTCTTC | CASSRGLAGGRYTYNEQFF
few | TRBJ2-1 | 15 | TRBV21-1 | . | TGTGCCAGCAGCAAAGCGGGTCGGGGGTACAATGAGCAGTTCTTC | CASSKAGRGYNEQFF
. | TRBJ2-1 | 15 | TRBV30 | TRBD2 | TGTGCCTCCTCACAGCGGGAGGAAAACTACAATGAGCAGTTCTTC | CASSQREENYNEQFF
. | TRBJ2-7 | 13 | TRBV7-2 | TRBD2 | TGTGCCAGCAGCTCGGCTAGCGGTTACGAGCAGTACTTC | CASSSASGYEQYF
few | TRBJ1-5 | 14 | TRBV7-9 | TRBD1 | TGTGCCAGCAGCTTCCAGGGACAGGGTCAGCCCCAGCATTTT | CASSFQGQGQPQHF
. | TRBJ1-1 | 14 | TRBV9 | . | TGTGCCAGCAGCGTAGAGGTGAGGAGCCCTGAAGCTTTCTTT | CASSVEVRSPEAFF
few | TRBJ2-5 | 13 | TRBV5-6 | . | TGTGCCAGCAGCTTCGGGGGCCAAGAGACCCAGTACTTC | CASSFGGQETQYF
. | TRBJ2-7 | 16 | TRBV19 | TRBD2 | TGTGCCAGTAGTACGACTAGCGCGGGAGCGCCCTACGAGCAGTACTTC | CASSTTSAGAPYEQYF
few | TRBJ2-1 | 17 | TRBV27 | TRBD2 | TGTGCCAGCAGTCCCCGACCGACTAGCGGGAGGGGCAATGAGCAGTTCTTC | CASSPRPTSGRGNEQFF
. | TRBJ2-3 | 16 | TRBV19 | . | TGTGCCAGTCTTGGGGGGAGTTCTGGGGGCACAGATACGCAGTATTTT | CASLGGSSGGTDTQYF
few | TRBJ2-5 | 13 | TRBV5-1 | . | TGCGCCAGCAGGCGGGACTACCAAGAGACCCAGTACTTC | CASRRDYQETQYF
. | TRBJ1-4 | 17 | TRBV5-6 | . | TGTGCCAGCAGCTTGGCCGAGGGAATTGCAACTAATGAAAAACTGTTTTTT | CASSLAEGIATNEKLFF
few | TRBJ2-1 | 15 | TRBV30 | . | TGTGCCTGGAGTCAGACCGGGACAACCTACAATGAGCAGTTCTTC | CAWSQTGTTYNEQFF
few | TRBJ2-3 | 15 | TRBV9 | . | TGTGCCAGCAGCGTGGGGGGGCCGAAGACAGATACGCAGTATTTT | CASSVGGPKTDTQYF
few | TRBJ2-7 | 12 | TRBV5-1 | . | TGCGCCAGCAGCGACCAGGGGCTCGAGCAGTACTTC | CASSDQGLEQYF
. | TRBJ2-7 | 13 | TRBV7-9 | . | TGTGCCAGCAGTTGGGGCAGGTCTTTCGAGCAGTACTTC | CASSWGRSFEQYF
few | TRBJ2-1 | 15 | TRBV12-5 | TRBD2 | TGTGCTAGTGGTTTCTCTAGCGGGAGGTACAATGAGCAGTTCTTC | CASGFSSGRYNEQFF
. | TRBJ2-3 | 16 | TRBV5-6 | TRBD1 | TGTGCCAGCAGCTTGGTTGGGCAGGGGGGCACAGATACGCAGTATTTT | CASSLVGQGGTDTQYF
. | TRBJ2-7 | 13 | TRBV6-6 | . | TGTGCCACCTCGGGACTTCCTACCTACGAGCAGTACTTC | CATSGLPTYEQYF
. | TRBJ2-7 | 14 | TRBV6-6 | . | TGTGCCAGCAGTTTACAAGGGGGGGCCCACGAGCAGTACTTC | CASSLQGGAHEQYF
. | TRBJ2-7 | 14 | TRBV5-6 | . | TGTGCCAGCAGGTTTTGGGGCGACTCCTACGAGCAGTACTTC | CASRFWGDSYEQYF
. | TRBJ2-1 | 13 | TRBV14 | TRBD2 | TGTGCCAGCAGCTCTAGCGGGGACAATGAGCAGTTCTTC | CASSSSGDNEQFF
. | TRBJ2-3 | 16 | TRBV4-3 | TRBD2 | TGCGCCAGCAGCCAAGCCTCGACCGGGAGGGTGGATACGCAGTATTTT | CASSQASTGRVDTQYF